The following is a TCR beta chain sequence with its context. No antigen is known for it. Base qualities are missing; no much larger clone stands one base away. The data are from a study of cytomegalovirus exposure and HLA in healthy donors (dated by TCRdb to about 2017). Background for the entire study: In an earlier analysis of around 540 of the donors, 250 to 350 Gb of sequence data and 90 million to 120 million unique TCR beta sequences from 150 million to 200 million T cells were reported. About 320 gigabases of sequencing data and approximately 85 million unique TCR sequences were included in an early release covering about 700 HLA-typed donors. Of the 300 to 450 genotyped donors, over 65% fell in the genetic ancestry cluster associated with self-reported Caucasian donors. The study aimed to test whether signatures of past pathogen exposure could be identified by cataloging public T cell receptors. The study profiled the T cell repertoires of 500 to 800 subjects by immunosequencing and related them to cytomegalovirus serostatus. In addition to the first cohort of 650 to 800 subjects, a separate validation cohort of approximately 110 different subjects was used. High-throughput TCR immunosequencing, statistical association of individual TCRs with disease status, and machine learning were combined to predict cytomegalovirus infection status. A later analysis re-examined previously published TCR beta repertoires from several hundred donors and added high-resolution HLA genotyping to investigate patterns of TCR occurrence. In the later analysis, no new phenotypic data were used to find candidate immune exposures; instead, reliance was placed on TCR beta sequences and their occurrence across donors. In an earlier analysis of a few hundred of the donors, high-throughput TCR beta sequencing was used to judge whether each TCR beta V gene segment behaved as functional or pseudogenic. Donor age, sex, ethnicity and CMV serostatus were compiled alongside the repertoire data. In a later genetic analysis, genome-wide SNP genotypes for about three fifths of the 666 donors were used, and that subset was treated as a discovery cohort. Every repertoire in the discovery cohort had been generated on one and the same sequencing platform. HLA typing included class I and class II loci at four-digit resolution. Typing coverage differed by locus: A, B, C, DRB1 and DQB1 were typed in roughly 620-630 donors, DQA1 in about 500, DPA1 in approximately 610, and DPB1 in just under 490. About five DR-DQ haplotypes were treated as single units for association and clustering because of strong linkage in the cohort. Across approximately 400 genotyped donors of the cohort, an average of about 240,000 unique TCR beta nucleotide sequences per donor were sequenced, and about a sixth of those sequences were non-productive.

The research as a whole found: Linkage disequilibrium might explain the correlated functional status among segregating V segments, but an unknown experimental factor could not be ruled out. A later analysis found that HLA-associated TCR beta chains were more clonally expanded and had lower generation probabilities than equally common non-associated chains. The classifier was reported to diagnose cytomegalovirus status with high specificity and sensitivity in both the original cohort and the validation cohort. The presence/absence analyses assumed that sequencing depth was roughly uniform across donors, and that assumption may not be true. A later genetic analysis reported fewer N-insertions in productive TCRs among donors in an Asian-associated ancestry cluster than the roughly 700-donor mean. Most TCR sequences were seen in very few donors, while some public TCRs were found in many individuals. In a later analysis, more than 15,000 TCR beta sequences were associated with specific HLA alleles at a false discovery rate of 0.05. When HLA alleles, especially DR and DQ, strongly co-occurred, attributing TCR associations to individual alleles was difficult. The sequencing pipeline was judged likely to have produced a cluster of highly shared sequence variants as a technical artifact. A later analysis found that TCR association rates varied across HLA loci, with DRB1 alleles showing the most associated TCRs and HLA-C alleles the fewest. Because HLA typing was unavailable for some donors at each locus, only the typed subset was used in association tests. The 87-base-pair reads could not distinguish some IMGT-functional V segments, including TRBV6-2 and TRBV6-3, so those segments were excluded. A later genetic analysis associated a missense DCLRE1C variant with V-gene and J-gene trimming of TCR beta chains, and an independent cohort replicated the association. The cohort was sequenced for TCR beta chains only, and without alpha or paired-chain data the features that could be detected were limited. An earlier analysis of approximately 600 of the donors showed that most TCR beta V segments appeared in productive rearrangements either about 90% or about 30% of the time, which broadly matched IMGT annotations. Three of the identified cytomegalovirus-associated TCR beta chains were confirmed in vitro to be specific for cytomegalovirus antigens. CMV serostatus was the only immune exposure information available for the cohort. The study listed 150 to 200 TCR beta chains as associated with cytomegalovirus. According to a later analysis, most CMV-associated TCR beta chains appeared to be HLA-restricted, and the HLA associations seemed to be driven largely by CMV exposure. Because counts were too low, about 17 rarely observed V segments, including chromosome 9 orphons, were excluded from the earlier analysis of several hundred of the donors. According to the authors, the approach could potentially be generalized to other disease states and immunological phenotypes. A further reported finding was that TCR beta sequences accurately predicted the HLA-A and HLA-B alleles for most subjects in the first cohort. In a later analysis, several top co-occurrence clusters were reported to appear linked to parvovirus B19, influenza, CMV and Epstein-Barr virus.

V is pared back by 3 bases and J by 7 bases, with 19 bases lying between the germline termini. The germline V gene supplies CDR1 MDHEN and CDR2 SYDVKM. Including cysteine and phenylalanine, the CDR3 has 15 amino acids. Only CDR3 DNA remains: 45 bases, in frame from the first base. The cohort consisted of more than 650 healthy bone marrow donors. At the time of sampling, all cohort members were nominally healthy, though unrecorded immune exposures were likely present. The donor tested CMV seropositive, placing the donor among the approximately 310 seropositive members of the cohort. Every donor gave a peripheral blood sample, and the peripheral blood mononuclear cells from that sample were used for TCR beta sequencing. The Qiagen DNeasy Blood Extraction Kit was used to extract genomic DNA from the blood cell samples. Library method: the immunoSEQ multiplex PCR assay. The multiplex PCR relied on a mix of 60 forward primers for TCR Vbeta segments and 13 reverse primers for TCR Jbeta segments. A multiplex PCR assay on genomic DNA amplified the CDR3 region of rearranged TCR beta genes. Amplified TCR beta libraries were sequenced as 87-base-pair reads on the Illumina HiSeq System. In the original analysis: Across the 600 to 700 repertoires, a later analysis counted tens of millions of unique TCR beta chains, roughly 11 million of which were shared by at least two donors. A nearest-neighbor algorithm error-corrected the raw reads and collapsed the reads into unique sequences, merging closely related sequences to remove PCR and sequencing errors. V, D and J gene segments were assigned by aligning CDR3 sequences to IMGT reference sequences. For a sequence to be retained, a match of at least six nucleotides to both a V gene segment and a J gene segment was required. A rearrangement counted as productive if the CDR3 had no stop codons and remained in frame with V and J, and every other rearrangement counted as non-productive. Following IMGT convention, CDR3 was defined as the stretch from the second conserved V-encoded cysteine to the conserved J-encoded phenylalanine. The earlier analysis of approximately 500 of the donors excluded sequences that lacked an unambiguous match to a single V gene segment. In an earlier analysis of around 600 of the donors, V segments were called functional above 56.7% productive rearrangements and were called segregating when the between-donor standard deviation exceeded 5%. To diagnose cytomegalovirus status from the catalog of TCR beta chain sequences, a statistical classification framework was built. V and J gene assignment, in a later analysis, came from comparing TCR nucleotide sequences with IMGT/GENE-DB human TR gene sequences. The TCRdist pipeline was used in a later analysis to assign CDR3 sequences and most-parsimonious VDJ recombination scenarios. In a later analysis, each TCR beta chain was defined by its CDR3 amino acid sequence together with its V-gene family, and reads lacking a unique V-gene family were excluded. In a later analysis, 550 to 650 highly shared, low-generation-probability nucleotide sequences were removed to address suspected cross-contamination and a sequencing artifact. A later analysis calculated a clonal expansion index for each public chain from normalized within-repertoire ranks of inferred template counts. Generation probabilities in a later analysis came from a VDJ recombination model fitted to out-of-frame rearrangements, and those results were checked against IGoR. In a later analysis, hypergeometric tests were used to score TCR-TCR, TCR-HLA and TCR-CMV co-occurrence, with a repertoire-size bias correction applied to TCR pairs. To estimate false discovery rates, a later analysis permuted the HLA or CMV assignments 20 times. In a later analysis, co-occurring TCRs were grouped with DBSCAN, and TCRdist sequence similarity was added when clustering was performed within HLA-allele-positive subsets. For co-occurrence clustering, repertoires with fewer than 30,000 or more than 120,000 public chains were excluded, along with a handful of repertoires with anomalous nucleotide sharing. TCRdb retrieved this table from immuneACCESS and kept in-frame rearrangements only. Not all clones are present; in checked studies, unresolved V genes account for under half, and no reason is known for the remainder. D and trimming were read from the DNA, whereas the V and J calls and clone size are those reported in that table. A total of approximately 150,000 clones appear in this sample, roughly 80% of them only once. The ten top clones hold approximately 10% of the sample.

The receptor was derived from a man aged 18 to 30 in good health and CMV-seropositive. The rearranged segments are TRBV28 and TRBJ2-7; matching of 5 bases hints at TRBD2 as the D gene. Specimen: PBMCs. The CDR3 corresponds to CASSFGGSMFGEQYF. The base sequence is TGTGCCAGCAGTTTCGGCGGGTCCATGTTTGGGGAGCAGTACTTC. Reference TRBV28 and TRBJ2-7 proteins supply the regions before and after the CDR3; the full variable domain is: DVKVTQSSRYLVKRTGEKVFLECVQDMDHENMFWYRQDPGLGLRLIYFSYDVKMKEKGDIPEGYSVSREKKERFSLILESASTNQTSMYLCASSFGGSMFGEQYFGPGTRLTVT.